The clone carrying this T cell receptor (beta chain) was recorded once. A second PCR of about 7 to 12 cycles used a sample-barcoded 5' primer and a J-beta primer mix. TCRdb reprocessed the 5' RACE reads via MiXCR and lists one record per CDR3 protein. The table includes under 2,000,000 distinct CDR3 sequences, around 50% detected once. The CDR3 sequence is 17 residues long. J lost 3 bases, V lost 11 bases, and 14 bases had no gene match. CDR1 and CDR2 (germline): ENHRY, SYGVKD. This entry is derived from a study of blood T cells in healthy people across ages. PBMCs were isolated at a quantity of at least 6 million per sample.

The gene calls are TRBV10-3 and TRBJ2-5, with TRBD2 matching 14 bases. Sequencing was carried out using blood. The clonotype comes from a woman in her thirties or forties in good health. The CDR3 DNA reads TGTGCCCCCGGGACTAGCGGGGGCCGACGGGAGGAAGAGACCCAGTACTTC. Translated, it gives CAPGTSGGRREEETQYF.